The text below deals with one T cell receptor beta chain. Its matching antigen is unknown. This sample stems from a study of T cell responses to AZD1222 COVID-19 vaccine. The repertoire was sequenced with immunoSEQ multiplex PCR; TCRdb's copy has only in-frame clones and lacks some. This repertoire shows more than 110,000 clones, around nine tenths found once; its top ten account for 3.4%. Study results and limitations: Most donors were white British, females outnumbered males, and clonal diversity was possibly underestimated. Spike regions recognized by vaccine-associated CD4 TCRs spanned the protein, led by 160-218 and 743-854. Per reports, nearly half of all spike-specific TCRs target regions that are unmutated in variants. Baseline testing showed seropositivity in only five to seven AZD1222 recipients.

The CDR3 is 14 residues long. Germline V CDR1 and CDR2: MGHRA, YSYEKL. V shed 3 bases and J shed 6 bases, with 12 bases lying between them. The V and J genes are TRBV4-1 and TRBJ1-5, with a weak D call TRBD1 (5 bases). The TCR sequence derives from an adult in good health. The sample in question was peripheral blood, obtained on day 0 of AZD1222 vaccination. CDR3 nucleotide sequence: TGCGCCAGCAGCCAGGAGCGTCAGGGTCAGCCCCAGCATTTT. Protein sequence: CASSQERQGQPQHF.